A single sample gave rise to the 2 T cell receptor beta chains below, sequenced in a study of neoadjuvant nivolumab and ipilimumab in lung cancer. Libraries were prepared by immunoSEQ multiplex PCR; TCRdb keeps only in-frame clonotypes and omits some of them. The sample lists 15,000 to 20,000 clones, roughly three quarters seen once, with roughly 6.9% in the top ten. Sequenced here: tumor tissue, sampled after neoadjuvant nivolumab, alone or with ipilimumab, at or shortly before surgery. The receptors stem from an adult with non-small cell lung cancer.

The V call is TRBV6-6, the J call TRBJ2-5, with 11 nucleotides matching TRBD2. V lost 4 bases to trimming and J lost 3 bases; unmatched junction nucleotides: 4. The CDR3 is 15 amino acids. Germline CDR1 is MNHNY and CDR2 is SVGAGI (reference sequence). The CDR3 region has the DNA TGTGCCAGCAGTTCCACTAGCGGGGGCAAAGAGACCCAGTACTTC. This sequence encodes CASSSTSGGKETQYF.

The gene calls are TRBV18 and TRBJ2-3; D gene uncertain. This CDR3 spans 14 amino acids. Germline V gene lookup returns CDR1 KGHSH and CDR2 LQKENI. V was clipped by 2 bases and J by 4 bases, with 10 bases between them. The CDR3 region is CASSPVKEADTQYF. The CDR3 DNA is TGTGCCAGCTCACCAGTAAAAGAGGCAGATACGCAGTATTTT.